Shown below are 5 T cell receptor beta chains from a single sample sequenced in a study of PD-L1 blockade in urothelial cancer. Time point denoted: peripheral blood 6 weeks after treatment start. Clones were read by immunoSEQ multiplex PCR, and TCRdb kept only the in-frame ones, dropping some. The table has about 120,000 clones, roughly 83% seen once. The sequencing here drew on PBMCs, taken around atezolizumab (anti-PD-L1) treatment. The receptors were sampled from a man aged 50 or older with urothelial cancer.

This clone has just a few counts. This chain uses TRBV4-1 with TRBJ2-1, with D perhaps TRBD2 (5 bases). With 4 bases removed from V and 0 bases from J, the gap between germline ends came to 13 bases. Germline CDR1 MGHRA, CDR2 YSYEKL. The CDR3 contains 16 residues. The chain's CDR3 is CASSPVIASSYNEQFF. In DNA, the CDR3 is TGCGCCAGCAGCCCGGTCATAGCGTCCTCCTACAATGAGCAGTTCTTC.

V usage is TRBV6-5 and J usage is TRBJ1-2; the match to TRBD1 covers 10 bases. This CDR3 is 14 amino acids long. Per the germline V gene, CDR1 is MNHEY and CDR2 is SVGAGI. V shed 5 bases, J shed 7 bases, and the junction held 7 bases outside the gene matches. This CDR3 reads CASSPDRGRGGYTF. The CDR3 DNA reads as TGTGCCAGCAGTCCAGACAGGGGGCGAGGTGGCTACACCTTC.

The V call is TRBV13, the J call TRBJ1-1, with D perhaps matching TRBD1 (6 bases). Trimming left V 6 bases short and J 6 bases short, with 14 bases between. The CDR3 consists of 13 residues. Germline values: CDR1 PRHDT, CDR2 FYEKMQ (reference sequence). The CDR3 bases are TGTGCCAGCAGACAAGACAGGCTCCCTGAAGCTTTCTTT. This translates into CASRQDRLPEAFF.

The V call is TRBV6-1, the J call TRBJ2-3; 7 bases line up with TRBD2. The trim removed 3 bases at V and 2 bases at J, leaving 2 bases unmatched. Per germline, CDR1 MNHNS and CDR2 SASEGT. The CDR3 is 14 amino acids. CDR3 sequence: CASSESGNTDTQYF. CDR3 coding DNA: TGTGCCAGCAGTGAGAGCGGGAACACAGATACGCAGTATTTT.

This sequence joins TRBV9 and TRBJ2-3; 10 bases align to TRBD2. Germline V CDR1 and CDR2: SGDLS, YYNGEE. V trimming: 7 bases; J trimming: 6 bases; junction bases outside the gene matches: 8. CDR3 length equals 14 residues. The CDR3 DNA reads as TGTGCCAGCCGAGCGGGAGGGCCGTCGGATACGCAGTATTTT. This translates into CASRAGGPSDTQYF. The entire variable domain, with the rest obtained from reference TRBV9 and TRBJ2-3, is as follows: DSGVTQTPKHLITATGQRVTLRCSPRSGDLSVYWYQQSLDQGLQFLIQYYNGEERAKGNILERFSAQQFPDLHSELNLSSLELGDSALYFCASRAGGPSDTQYFGPGTRLTVL.